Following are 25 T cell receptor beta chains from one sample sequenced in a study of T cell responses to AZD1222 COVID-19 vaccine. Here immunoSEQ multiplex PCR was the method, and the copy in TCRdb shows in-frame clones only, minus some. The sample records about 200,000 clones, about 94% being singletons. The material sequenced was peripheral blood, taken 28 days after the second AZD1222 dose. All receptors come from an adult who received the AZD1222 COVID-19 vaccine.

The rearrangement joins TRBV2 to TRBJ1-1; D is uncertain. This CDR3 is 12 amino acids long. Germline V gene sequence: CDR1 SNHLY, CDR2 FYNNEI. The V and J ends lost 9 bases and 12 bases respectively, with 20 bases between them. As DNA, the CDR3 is TGTGCCAGATGGACGGAGTCGGATTTAACTTTCTTT. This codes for CARWTESDLTFF.

The CDR3 nucleotides read TGCAGCGCTCAACTAGCTTCGGAATGGAACACCGGGGAGCTGTTTTTT. It yields the protein CSAQLASEWNTGELFF. This chain joins TRBV29-1 and TRBJ2-2, with a possible D match to TRBD2 (6 bases). Germline values: CDR1 SQVTM, CDR2 ANQGSEA. The V end lost 7 bases, the J end lost 1 base, and 19 bases lay between the germline ends. The CDR3 covers 16 residues.

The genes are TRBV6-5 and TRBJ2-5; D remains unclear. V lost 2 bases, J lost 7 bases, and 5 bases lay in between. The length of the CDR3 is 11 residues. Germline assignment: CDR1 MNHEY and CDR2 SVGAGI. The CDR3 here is CASSYKGTQYF. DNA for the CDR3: TGTGCCAGCAGTTACAAAGGGACCCAGTACTTC.

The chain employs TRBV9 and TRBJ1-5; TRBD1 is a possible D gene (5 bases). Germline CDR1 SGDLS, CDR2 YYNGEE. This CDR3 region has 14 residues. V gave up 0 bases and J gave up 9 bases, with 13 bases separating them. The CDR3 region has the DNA TGTGCCAGCAGCGTAGCATGGGCAGGGCCGCCCCAGCATTTT. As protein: CASSVAWAGPPQHF.

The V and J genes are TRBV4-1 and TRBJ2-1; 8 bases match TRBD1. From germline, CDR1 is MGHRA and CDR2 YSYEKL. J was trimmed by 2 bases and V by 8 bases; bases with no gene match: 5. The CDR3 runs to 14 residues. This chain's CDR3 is CASQDRVAYNEQFF. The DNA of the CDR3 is TGCGCCAGCCAGGACAGGGTGGCCTACAATGAGCAGTTCTTC.

The CDR3 coding sequence is TGTGCCAGCAGCTTAGACAGCCTTACCTCTGGAAACACCATATATTTT. This codes for CASSLDSLTSGNTIYF. The V call is TRBV7-9, the J call TRBJ1-3, with unresolved D. The V gene lost 1 base and the J gene lost 0 bases, with 10 bases spanning the gap. CDR1 and CDR2 (germline): SEHNR, FQNEAQ (reference sequence). The CDR3 loop spans 16 amino acids.

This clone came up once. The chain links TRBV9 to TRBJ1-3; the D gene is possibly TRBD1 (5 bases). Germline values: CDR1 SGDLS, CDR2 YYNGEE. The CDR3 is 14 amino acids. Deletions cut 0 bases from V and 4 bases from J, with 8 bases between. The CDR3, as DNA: TGTGCCAGCAGCGTAGCGTACAGGGGAAACACCATATATTTT. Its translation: CASSVAYRGNTIYF. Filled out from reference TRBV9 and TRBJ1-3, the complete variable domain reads DSGVTQTPKHLITATGQRVTLRCSPRSGDLSVYWYQQSLDQGLQFLIQYYNGEERAKGNILERFSAQQFPDLHSELNLSSLELGDSALYFCASSVAYRGNTIYFGEGSWLTVV.

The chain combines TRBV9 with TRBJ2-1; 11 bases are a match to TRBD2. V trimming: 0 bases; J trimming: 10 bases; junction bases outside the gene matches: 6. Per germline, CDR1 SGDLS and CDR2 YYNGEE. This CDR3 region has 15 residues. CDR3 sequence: CASSVDLAGGREQFF. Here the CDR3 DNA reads TGTGCCAGCAGCGTAGATCTAGCGGGGGGAAGGGAGCAGTTCTTC.

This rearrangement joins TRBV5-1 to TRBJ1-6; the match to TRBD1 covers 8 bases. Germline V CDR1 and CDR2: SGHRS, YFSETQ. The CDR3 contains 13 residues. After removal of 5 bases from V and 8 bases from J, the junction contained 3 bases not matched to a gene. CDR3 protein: CASRGQGYSPLHF. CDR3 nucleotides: TGCGCCAGCAGAGGACAGGGTTATTCACCCCTCCACTTT.

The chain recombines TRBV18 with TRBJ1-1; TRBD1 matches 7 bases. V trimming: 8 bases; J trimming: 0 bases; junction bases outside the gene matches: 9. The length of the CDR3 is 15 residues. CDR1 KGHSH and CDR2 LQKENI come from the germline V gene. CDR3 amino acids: CASGEGGPMNTEAFF. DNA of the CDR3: TGTGCCAGCGGGGAAGGGGGCCCTATGAACACTGAAGCTTTCTTT.

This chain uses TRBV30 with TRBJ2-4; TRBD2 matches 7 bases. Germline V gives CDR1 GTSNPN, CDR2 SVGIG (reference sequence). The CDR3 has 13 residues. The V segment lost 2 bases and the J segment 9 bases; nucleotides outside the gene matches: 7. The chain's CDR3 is CAWSKAPGGIQYF. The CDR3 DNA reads TGTGCCTGGAGTAAAGCGCCGGGGGGCATTCAGTACTTC.

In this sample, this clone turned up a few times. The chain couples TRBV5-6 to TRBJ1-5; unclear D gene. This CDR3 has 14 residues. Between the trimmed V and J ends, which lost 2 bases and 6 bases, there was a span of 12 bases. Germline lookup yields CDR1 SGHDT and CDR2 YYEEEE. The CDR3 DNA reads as TGTGCCAGCAGCTTCAGACGAGTTAGTCAGCCCCAGCATTTT. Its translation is CASSFRRVSQPQHF.

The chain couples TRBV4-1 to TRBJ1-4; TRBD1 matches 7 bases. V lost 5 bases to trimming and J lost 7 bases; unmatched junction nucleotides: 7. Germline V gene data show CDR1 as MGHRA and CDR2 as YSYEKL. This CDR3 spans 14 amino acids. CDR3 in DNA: TGCGCCAGCAGCTCGACAGGGCGCAGTGAAAAACTGTTTTTT. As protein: CASSSTGRSEKLFF.

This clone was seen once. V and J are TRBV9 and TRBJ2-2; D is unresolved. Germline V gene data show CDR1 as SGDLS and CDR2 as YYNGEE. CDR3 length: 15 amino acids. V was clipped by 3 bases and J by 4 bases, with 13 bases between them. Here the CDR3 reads CASSGRSDGTGELFF. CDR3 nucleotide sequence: TGTGCCAGCAGCGGTCGTTCCGACGGCACCGGGGAGCTGTTTTTT.

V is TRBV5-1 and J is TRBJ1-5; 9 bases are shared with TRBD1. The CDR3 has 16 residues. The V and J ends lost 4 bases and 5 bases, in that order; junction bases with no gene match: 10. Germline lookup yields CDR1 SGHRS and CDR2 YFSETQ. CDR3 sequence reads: CASSKNGQGQDQPQHF. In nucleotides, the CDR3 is TGCGCCAGCAGCAAGAACGGACAGGGGCAGGATCAGCCCCAGCATTTT.

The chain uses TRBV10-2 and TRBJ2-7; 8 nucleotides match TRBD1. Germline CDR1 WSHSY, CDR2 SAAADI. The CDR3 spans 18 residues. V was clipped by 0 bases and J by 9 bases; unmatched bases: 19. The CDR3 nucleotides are TGCGCCAGCAGTGAGTCGGGGCAGGGGGCTACGACGACACGGGCGCAGTACTTC. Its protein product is CASSESGQGATTTRAQYF.

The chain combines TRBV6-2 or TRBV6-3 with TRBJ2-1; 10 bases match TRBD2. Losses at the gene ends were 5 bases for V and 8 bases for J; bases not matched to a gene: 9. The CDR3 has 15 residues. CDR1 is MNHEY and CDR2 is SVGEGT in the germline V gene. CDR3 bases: TGTGCCAGCAGTCAAGGGCTAGCGGGGGTCGATGAGCAGTTCTTC. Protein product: CASSQGLAGVDEQFF.

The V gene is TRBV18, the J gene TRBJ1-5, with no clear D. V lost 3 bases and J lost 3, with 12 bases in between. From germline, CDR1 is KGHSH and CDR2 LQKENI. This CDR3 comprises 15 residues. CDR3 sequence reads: CASSPDSSANQPQHF. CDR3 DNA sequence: TGTGCCAGCTCACCCGATTCGAGTGCCAATCAGCCCCAGCATTTT.

DNA for the CDR3: TGTGCCAGCAGCCAAGACATCTCAGGGAATTCACCCCTCCACTTT. Residues: CASSQDISGNSPLHF. The V call is TRBV5-5, the J call TRBJ1-6, with D perhaps TRBD1 (5 bases). V was pared by 4 bases and J by 7 bases, with 15 bases between. This CDR3 has 15 residues. Per germline, CDR1 SGHKS and CDR2 YYEKEE (reference sequence).

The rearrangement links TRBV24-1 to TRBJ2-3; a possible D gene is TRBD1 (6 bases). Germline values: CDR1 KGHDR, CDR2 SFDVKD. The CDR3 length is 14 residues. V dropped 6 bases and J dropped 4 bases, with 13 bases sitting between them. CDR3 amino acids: CATSNREGSDTQYF. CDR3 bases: TGTGCCACCAGTAACAGGGAAGGATCAGATACGCAGTATTTT.

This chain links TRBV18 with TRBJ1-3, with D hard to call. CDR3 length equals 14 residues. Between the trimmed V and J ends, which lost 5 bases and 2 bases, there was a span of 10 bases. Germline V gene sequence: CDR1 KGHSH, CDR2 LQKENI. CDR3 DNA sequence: TGTGCCAGCTCATCAACAGAAACTGGAAACACCATATATTTT. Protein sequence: CASSSTETGNTIYF.

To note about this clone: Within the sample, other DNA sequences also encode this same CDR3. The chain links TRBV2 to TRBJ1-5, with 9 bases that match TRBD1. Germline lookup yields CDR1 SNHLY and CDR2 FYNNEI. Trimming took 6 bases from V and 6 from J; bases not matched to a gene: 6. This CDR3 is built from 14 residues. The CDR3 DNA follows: TGTGCCAGCAGCGACGGACAGGGGAGTCAGCCCCAGCATTTT. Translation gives CASSDGQGSQPQHF.

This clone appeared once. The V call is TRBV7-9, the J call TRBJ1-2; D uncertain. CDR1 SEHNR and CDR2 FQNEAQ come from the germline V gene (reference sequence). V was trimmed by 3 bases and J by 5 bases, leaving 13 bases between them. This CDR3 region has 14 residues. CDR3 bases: TGTGCCAGCAGCTTCGGGTTGAGGGATTATGGCTACACCTTC. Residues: CASSFGLRDYGYTF.

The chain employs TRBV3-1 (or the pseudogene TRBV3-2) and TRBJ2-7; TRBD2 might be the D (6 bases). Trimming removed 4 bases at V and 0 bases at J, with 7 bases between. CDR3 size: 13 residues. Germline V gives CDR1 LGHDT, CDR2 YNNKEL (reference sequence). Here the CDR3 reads CASSRGASYEQYF. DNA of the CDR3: TGTGCCAGCAGCCGCGGGGCCTCCTACGAGCAGTACTTC.

The CDR3 DNA sequence: TGTGCCAGCAGCCTGGGGACGGTGAACACTGAAGCTTTCTTT. Protein sequence: CASSLGTVNTEAFF. V usage is TRBV7-9 and J usage is TRBJ1-1; TRBD1 might be the D (5 bases). The length of the CDR3 is 14 residues. Trimming pared 5 bases from V and 0 bases from J, leaving 10 bases between. Germline CDR1 is SEHNR and CDR2 is FQNEAQ (reference sequence).